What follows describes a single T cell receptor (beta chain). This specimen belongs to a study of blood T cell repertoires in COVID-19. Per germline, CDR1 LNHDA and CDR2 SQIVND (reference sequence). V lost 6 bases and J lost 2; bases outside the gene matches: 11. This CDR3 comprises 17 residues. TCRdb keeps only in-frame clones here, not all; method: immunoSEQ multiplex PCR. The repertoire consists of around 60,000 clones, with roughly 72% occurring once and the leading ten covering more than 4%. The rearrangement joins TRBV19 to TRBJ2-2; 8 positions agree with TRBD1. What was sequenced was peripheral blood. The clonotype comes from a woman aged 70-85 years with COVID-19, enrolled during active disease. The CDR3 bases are TGTGCCAGTAGGAAGCACCCGGGACAGGCCAACACCGGGGAGCTGTTTTTT. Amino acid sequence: CASRKHPGQANTGELFF.